Listed below are T cell receptor beta chains from one sample, sequenced in a study of blood T cell repertoires in COVID-19. The repertoire was sequenced with immunoSEQ multiplex PCR; TCRdb's copy has only in-frame clones and lacks some. The table lists tens of thousands of clones, about nine tenths of them singletons. Material for sequencing was peripheral blood. The receptors derive from a man aged 25 to 45 with acute or convalescent COVID-19. Each CDR3 is given with its conserved first and last residue. A D gene is named only where the DNA matches it firmly. Only some rows state a clone size, as once, few, many or a class for expanded clones.

TRBJ2-1	TRBV19	.	.	TGTGCCACCCAGCGAGGGGAGGCAGTGAACAATGAGCAGTTCTTC	CATQRGEAVNNEQFF
TRBJ1-3	TRBV11-2	.	.	TGTGCCAGCAGCTATTCGGGATCTGGAAACACCATATATTTT	CASSYSGSGNTIYF
TRBJ1-3	TRBV6-5	.	.	TGTGCCTCAAAGACAGGCCCTCTTGGAAACACCATATATTTT	CASKTGPLGNTIYF
TRBJ1-3	TRBV2	.	.	TGTGCCAGCAGGGGGCCTCCCCAAGGACACACCATATATTTT	CASRGPPQGHTIYF
TRBJ2-5	TRBV10-3	.	.	TGTGCCATCAGGATGGACAGCCAAGAGACCCAGTACTTC	CAIRMDSQETQYF
TRBJ2-2	TRBV19	.	.	TGTGCCAGTAGTATTAGAGGCGCCGGGGAGCTGTTTTTT	CASSIRGAGELFF
TRBJ2-1	TRBV15	TRBD2	.	TGTGCCACCAGCACCTCCGGGACTAGCGGTTACAATGAGCAGTTCTTC	CATSTSGTSGYNEQFF
TRBJ1-1	TRBV19	.	few	TGTGCCAGTAGTATAGCTGCAGGGAAGAACACTGAAGCTTTCTTT	CASSIAAGKNTEAFF
TRBJ1-2	TRBV19	.	.	TGTGCCAGTAGTCCAACTCGGCGGGTTTACACCTTC	CASSPTRRVYTF
TRBJ2-1	TRBV7-2	.	.	TGTGCCAGCAGTAAGGTCTTTTTAGTGGGGGGGGCCGAGAATGAGCAGTTCTTC	CASSKVFLVGGAENEQFF
TRBJ2-7	TRBV27	.	.	TGTGCCAGCAGTTCCTCGGGGGGCCCCTACGAGCAGTACTTC	CASSSSGGPYEQYF
TRBJ2-1	TRBV10-3	TRBD1	.	TGTGCCAGCCGGATAGACAGGGGCTCCTACAATGAGCAGTTCTTC	CASRIDRGSYNEQFF
TRBJ2-5	TRBV5-1	.	.	TGCGCCAGCAGCTTCAGTGGGGCCCAAGAGACCCAGTACTTC	CASSFSGAQETQYF
TRBJ1-1	TRBV2	TRBD1	.	TGTGCCAGCTACCGGGACAGAGGGACTGAAGCTTTCTTT	CASYRDRGTEAFF
TRBJ2-1	TRBV5-1	TRBD1	.	TGCGCCAGCAGCTGGGGACAGGGGTTTATCAATGAGCAGTTCTTC	CASSWGQGFINEQFF
TRBJ1-1	TRBV7-9	.	.	TGTGCCAGCAGCTTTAGTAGGAACACTGAAGCTTTCTTT	CASSFSRNTEAFF
TRBJ2-3	TRBV27	TRBD1	few	TGTGCCAGCAGAAAACAGGGGGCCATAGATACGCAGTATTTT	CASRKQGAIDTQYF